These T cell receptor beta chains were read from a single sample in a study of T-cell reconstitution after alpha-beta-depleted transplantation in children. TCRdb analysed the PCR reads with MiXCR anew, one entry per CDR3 protein. The sample consists of approximately 490,000 distinct CDR3 sequences, about an eighth of them appearing once. This sample comprised PBMCs from the stem cell graft donor, obtained from the stem cell graft. These receptors were collected from a human donor who donated a stem cell graft to a child with combined immunodeficiency. Each CDR3 is given with its conserved first and last residue. The order of the fields is J gene, CDR3 length, V gene, D gene, clone size, CDR3 protein, CDR3 DNA. The D gene is left open where the match is weak. For some rows the clone size is stated as once, few or many, or as a class when expanded; others skip it.

TRBJ2-3,17,TRBV6-5,TRBD2,.,CASSYSVAGGWADTQYF,TGTGCCAGCAGTTACTCTGTGGCGGGAGGTTGGGCAGATACGCAGTATTTT
TRBJ1-5,15,TRBV27,.,.,CASSLSPGLGQPQHF,TGTGCCAGCAGTTTATCCCCGGGGCTGGGCCAGCCCCAGCATTTT
TRBJ2-2,15,TRBV19,.,.,CATETGTPNTGELFF,TGTGCCACAGAAACCGGGACACCGAACACCGGGGAGCTGTTTTTT
TRBJ1-1,20,TRBV7-7,.,.,CASSHLKCDRPHCTNTEAFF,TGTGCTAGCAGCCATTTGAAATGCGACAGACCCCACTGCACGAACACTGAAGCTTTCTTT
TRBJ1-3,16,TRBV20-1,.,.,CSASEWGGTSGNTIYF,TGCAGTGCTAGCGAGTGGGGGGGGACCTCTGGAAACACCATATATTTT
TRBJ2-1,11,TRBV6-2/TRBV6-3,.,.,CASSYTTEQFF,TGTGCCAGCAGTTATACGACTGAGCAGTTCTTC
TRBJ1-2,14,TRBV7-2,.,many,CASSPTPPNYGYTF,TGTGCCAGCAGCCCCACGCCTCCTAACTATGGCTACACCTTC
TRBJ2-7,14,TRBV20-1,TRBD2,many,CSARSSGNTPEQYF,TGCAGTGCTAGATCTAGCGGGAACACTCCCGAGCAGTACTTC
TRBJ2-3,16,TRBV20-1,TRBD2,many,CSASGTSGTRTDTQYF,TGCAGTGCTAGTGGGACTAGCGGGACAAGAACAGATACGCAGTATTTT
TRBJ2-7,15,TRBV7-6,.,few,CASSLAQGVAYEQYF,TGTGCCAGCAGCTTAGCCCAGGGTGTCGCCTACGAGCAGTACTTC
TRBJ1-2,16,TRBV9,.,few,CASSVNPSIANYGYTF,TGTGCCAGCAGCGTAAACCCCTCCATAGCTAACTATGGCTACACCTTC
TRBJ1-1,14,TRBV12-3/TRBV12-4,.,.,CASRGGSMGTEAFF,TGTGCCAGCAGGGGGGGCAGTATGGGCACTGAAGCTTTCTTT
TRBJ2-7,14,TRBV27,.,many,CASSPLDGYYEQYF,TGTGCCAGCAGTCCTCTCGACGGATACTACGAGCAGTACTTC
TRBJ2-7,15,TRBV7-9,.,.,CASSSLRSFSYEQYF,TGTGCCAGCAGCTCGCTGAGATCCTTTTCCTACGAGCAGTACTTC
TRBJ1-1,14,TRBV30,.,few,CAWKKGPSVAEAFF,TGTGCCTGGAAAAAGGGCCCCTCTGTTGCTGAAGCTTTCTTT
TRBJ2-2,15,TRBV12-3/TRBV12-4,.,many,CASSYLGGNTGELFF,TGTGCCAGCAGTTATCTGGGCGGGAACACCGGGGAGCTGTTTTTT
TRBJ2-4,13,TRBV15,.,.,CATSTGDKNIQYF,TGTGCCACCAGCACTGGGGACAAAAACATTCAGTACTTC
TRBJ1-1,14,TRBV7-9,TRBD1,once,CASSFRQGSLEAFF,TGTGCCAGCAGCTTCAGACAGGGGTCGTTGGAAGCTTTCTTT
TRBJ2-1,15,TRBV28,TRBD2,many,CASSLFVPGEGLKFF,TGTGCCAGCAGTTTATTCGTTCCCGGGGAGGGGCTGAAGTTCTTC
TRBJ2-2,14,TRBV10-3,.,.,CAISEERVAGELFF,TGTGCCATCAGTGAGGAAAGGGTGGCCGGGGAGCTGTTTTTT
TRBJ2-5,11,TRBV5-1,.,once,CASSLRQSQYF,TGCGCCAGCAGCTTGAGACAATCCCAGTACTTC
TRBJ2-4,14,TRBV29-1,TRBD1,.,CSAGQGTAKNIQYF,TGCAGCGCTGGACAGGGTACGGCCAAAAACATTCAGTACTTC
TRBJ2-3,13,TRBV29-1,.,many,CSVAAWGTDTQYF,TGCAGCGTTGCCGCGTGGGGCACAGATACGCAGTATTTT
TRBJ2-1,14,TRBV15,.,few,CATSRDTGPSEQFF,TGTGCCACCAGCAGAGATACGGGACCCAGTGAGCAGTTCTTC
TRBJ1-5,18,TRBV12-2,.,.,CASRLEGKTGNGNQPQHF,TGTGCAAGTCGCTTAGAGGGCAAGACAGGGAATGGCAATCAGCCCCAGCATTTT
TRBJ2-3,14,TRBV29-1,TRBD1,many,CSVERTGDTDTQYF,TGCAGCGTTGAAAGGACAGGGGACACAGATACGCAGTATTTT
TRBJ2-3,15,TRBV5-1,TRBD2,many,CASSLSSGGTDTQYF,TGCGCCAGCAGCTTGTCTAGCGGGGGAACAGATACGCAGTATTTT
TRBJ2-1,15,TRBV10-2,TRBD1,few,CASSLQGIKDNEQFF,TGCGCCAGCAGCTTACAGGGGATTAAGGACAATGAGCAGTTCTTC
TRBJ2-3,14,TRBV5-1,.,.,CASSLGVNTDTQYF,TGCGCCAGCAGCTTGGGGGTGAACACAGATACGCAGTATTTT
TRBJ2-3,16,TRBV5-1,TRBD2,many,CASSLYSGLATDTQYF,TGCGCCAGCAGCTTGTATTCAGGACTAGCTACAGATACGCAGTATTTT
TRBJ2-5,12,TRBV7-9,TRBD2,.,CASNGGGETQYF,TGTGCCAGCAACGGGGGGGGAGAGACCCAGTACTTC
TRBJ1-4,11,TRBV12-3/TRBV12-4,.,many,CASRRDEKLFF,TGTGCCAGCAGAAGAGATGAAAAACTGTTTTTT
TRBJ2-2,13,TRBV5-1,.,.,CASSLDGAGELFF,TGCGCCAGCAGCTTGGATGGGGCCGGGGAGCTGTTTTTT
TRBJ2-3,15,TRBV3-1,TRBD2,.,CASSEGGGPTDTQYF,TGTGCCAGCAGCGAGGGCGGGGGGCCCACAGATACGCAGTATTTT
TRBJ2-5,16,TRBV2,TRBD2,.,CASSFRLAGGLETQYF,TGTGCCAGCAGTTTTCGACTAGCGGGGGGATTAGAGACCCAGTACTTC
TRBJ2-3,13,TRBV15,.,few,CATSRDFTDTQYF,TGTGCCACCAGCAGAGATTTTACAGATACGCAGTATTTT
TRBJ2-1,19,TRBV11-1,TRBD2,many,CASSYSGTSVYVQYNEQFF,TGTGCCAGCAGCTACTCCGGGACTAGCGTATATGTTCAGTACAATGAGCAGTTCTTC
TRBJ2-2,11,TRBV29-1,.,many,CSVADTGELFF,TGCAGCGTAGCAGACACCGGGGAGCTGTTTTTT
TRBJ2-7,16,TRBV6-2/TRBV6-3,.,few,CASSYGARLAGPEQYF,TGTGCCAGCAGTTACGGAGCCCGTTTGGCGGGGCCCGAGCAGTACTTC
TRBJ2-1,14,TRBV9,.,.,CASIVGFTYNEQFF,TGTGCCAGCATCGTAGGGTTCACCTACAATGAGCAGTTCTTC
TRBJ2-7,14,TRBV9,.,few,CASSPQGVTYEQYF,TGTGCCAGCAGCCCCCAAGGCGTAACCTACGAGCAGTACTTC
TRBJ1-5,14,TRBV30,.,many,CAWTHPGGYQPQHF,TGTGCCTGGACCCACCCCGGGGGGTATCAGCCCCAGCATTTT
TRBJ2-7,12,TRBV20-1,.,.,CSAHLGASEQYF,TGCAGTGCTCACCTTGGGGCCTCCGAGCAGTACTTC
TRBJ2-3,14,TRBV12-3/TRBV12-4,.,many,CASRVANPPDTQYF,TGTGCCAGCAGGGTAGCCAATCCACCAGATACGCAGTATTTT
TRBJ2-1,16,TRBV10-3,TRBD2,few,CAISESGLAGRMEQFF,TGTGCCATCAGTGAGTCCGGACTAGCGGGGCGTATGGAGCAGTTCTTC
TRBJ2-1,15,TRBV4-2,.,many,CASSQRGNSYNEQFF,TGTGCCAGCAGCCAGAGGGGGAACTCCTACAATGAGCAGTTCTTC
TRBJ2-5,17,TRBV4-3,TRBD1,few,CASSQEYGDRIEETQYF,TGCGCCAGCAGCCAAGAATATGGGGACAGGATTGAGGAGACCCAGTACTTC
TRBJ2-7,14,TRBV12-3/TRBV12-4,TRBD1,many,CASSTGQGAFEQYF,TGTGCCAGCAGTACTGGACAGGGGGCTTTTGAGCAGTACTTC
TRBJ2-3,16,TRBV10-3,.,many,CAISSLGGVGTDTQYF,TGTGCCATCAGTTCCCTAGGAGGGGTTGGGACAGATACGCAGTATTTT
TRBJ2-3,17,TRBV7-2,TRBD1,.,CASSSRAPGQGEDTQYF,TGTGCCAGCAGCTCCCGGGCACCGGGACAGGGGGAAGATACGCAGTATTTT
TRBJ2-1,13,TRBV12-3/TRBV12-4,TRBD2,.,CASSFGGDNEQFF,TGTGCCAGCAGTTTTGGGGGGGACAATGAGCAGTTCTTC
TRBJ2-7,15,TRBV20-1,.,.,CCVSGTPFLGYEQYF,TGCTGTGTATCCGGGACTCCCTTTTTGGGCTACGAGCAGTACTTC
TRBJ2-3,18,TRBV4-3,.,few,CASSQEGQVGDGTDTQYF,TGCGCCAGCAGCCAAGAGGGGCAGGTCGGAGACGGGACAGATACGCAGTATTTT
TRBJ2-7,14,TRBV20-1,.,.,CSARSAVSSYEQYF,TGCAGTGCTAGATCAGCGGTGTCCTCCTACGAGCAGTACTTC
TRBJ2-1,15,TRBV11-2,.,.,CASSPDWGIHNEQFF,TGTGCCAGCAGCCCAGACTGGGGAATCCACAATGAGCAGTTCTTC